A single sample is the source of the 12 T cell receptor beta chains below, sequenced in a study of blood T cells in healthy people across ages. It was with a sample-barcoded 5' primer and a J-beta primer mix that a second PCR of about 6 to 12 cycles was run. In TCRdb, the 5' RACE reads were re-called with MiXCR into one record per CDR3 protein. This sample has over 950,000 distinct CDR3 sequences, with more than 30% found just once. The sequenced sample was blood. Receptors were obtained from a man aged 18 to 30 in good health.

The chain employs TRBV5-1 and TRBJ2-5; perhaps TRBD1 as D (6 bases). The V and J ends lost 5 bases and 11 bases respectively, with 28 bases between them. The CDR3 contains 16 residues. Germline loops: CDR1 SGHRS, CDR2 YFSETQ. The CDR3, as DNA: TGCGCCAGCAGATCCGAGTGGGGGCAGACGTACAATGAGCAGTACTTC. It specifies CASRSEWGQTYNEQYF.

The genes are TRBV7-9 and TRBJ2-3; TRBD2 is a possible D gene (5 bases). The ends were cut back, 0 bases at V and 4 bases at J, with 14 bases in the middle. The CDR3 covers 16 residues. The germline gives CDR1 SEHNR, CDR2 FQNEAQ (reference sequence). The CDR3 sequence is CASSLASAGVPDTQYF. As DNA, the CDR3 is TGTGCCAGCAGCTTAGCTAGCGCGGGCGTCCCAGATACGCAGTATTTT.

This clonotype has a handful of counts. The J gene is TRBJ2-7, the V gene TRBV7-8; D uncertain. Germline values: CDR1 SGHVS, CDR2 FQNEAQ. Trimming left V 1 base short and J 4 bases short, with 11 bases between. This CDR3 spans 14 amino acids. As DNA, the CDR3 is TGTGCCAGCAGCTTAGACCCGCAGTTTTACGAGCAGTACTTC. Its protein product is CASSLDPQFYEQYF.

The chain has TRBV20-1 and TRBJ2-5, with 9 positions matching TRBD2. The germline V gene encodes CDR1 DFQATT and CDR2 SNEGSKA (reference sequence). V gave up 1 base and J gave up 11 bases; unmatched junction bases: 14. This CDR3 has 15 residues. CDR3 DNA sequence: TGCAGTGCTAGAGTACGACTAGCGGACTCTAATGAGCAGTACTTC. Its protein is CSARVRLADSNEQYF.

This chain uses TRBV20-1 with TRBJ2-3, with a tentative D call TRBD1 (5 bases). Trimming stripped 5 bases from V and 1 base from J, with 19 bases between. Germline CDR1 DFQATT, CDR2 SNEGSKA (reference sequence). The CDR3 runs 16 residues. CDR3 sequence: CSAPPAGHDRTDTQYF. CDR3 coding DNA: TGCAGTGCTCCCCCGGCAGGACACGACCGCACAGATACGCAGTATTTT.

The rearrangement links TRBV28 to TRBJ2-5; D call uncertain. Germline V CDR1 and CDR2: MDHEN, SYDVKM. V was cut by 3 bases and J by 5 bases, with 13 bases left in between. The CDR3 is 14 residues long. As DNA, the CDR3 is TGTGCCAGCAGTTTCCGAAGAGAGGTGGAGACCCAGTACTTC. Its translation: CASSFRREVETQYF.

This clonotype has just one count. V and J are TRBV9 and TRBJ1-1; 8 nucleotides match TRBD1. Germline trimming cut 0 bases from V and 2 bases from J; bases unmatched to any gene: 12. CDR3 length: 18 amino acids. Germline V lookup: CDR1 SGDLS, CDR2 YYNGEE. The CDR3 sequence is CASSVGQGPSGINTEAFF. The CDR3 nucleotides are TGTGCCAGCAGCGTAGGACAGGGGCCCTCGGGGATAAACACTGAAGCTTTCTTT.

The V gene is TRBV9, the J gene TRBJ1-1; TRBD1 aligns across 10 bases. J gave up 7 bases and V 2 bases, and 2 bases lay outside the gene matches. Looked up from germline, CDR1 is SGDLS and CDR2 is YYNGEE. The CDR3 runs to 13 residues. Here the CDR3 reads CASSVTGGREAFF. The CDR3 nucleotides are TGTGCCAGCAGCGTGACAGGGGGCCGTGAAGCTTTCTTT.

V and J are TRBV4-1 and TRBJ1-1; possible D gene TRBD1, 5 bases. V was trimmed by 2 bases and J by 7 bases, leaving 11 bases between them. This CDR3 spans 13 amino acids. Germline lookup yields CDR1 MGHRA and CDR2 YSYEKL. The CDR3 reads CASSQRTGYEAFF. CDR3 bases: TGCGCCAGCAGCCAACGTACAGGTTATGAAGCTTTCTTT.

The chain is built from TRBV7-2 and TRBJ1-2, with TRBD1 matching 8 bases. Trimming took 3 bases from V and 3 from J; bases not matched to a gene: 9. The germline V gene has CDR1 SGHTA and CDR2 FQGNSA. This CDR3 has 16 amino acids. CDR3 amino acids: CASSLVRQGAYYGYTF. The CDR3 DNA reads TGTGCCAGCAGCTTGGTTAGGCAGGGGGCGTACTATGGCTACACCTTC.

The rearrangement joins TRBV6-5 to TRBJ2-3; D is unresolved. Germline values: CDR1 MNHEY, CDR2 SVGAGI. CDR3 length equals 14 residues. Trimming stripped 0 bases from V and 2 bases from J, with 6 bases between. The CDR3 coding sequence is TGTGCCAGCAGTTACTCGGGCCTCACAGATACGCAGTATTTT. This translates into CASSYSGLTDTQYF.

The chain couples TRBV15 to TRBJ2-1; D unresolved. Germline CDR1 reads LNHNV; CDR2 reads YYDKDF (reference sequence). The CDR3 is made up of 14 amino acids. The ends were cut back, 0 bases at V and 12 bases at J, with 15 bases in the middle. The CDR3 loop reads CATSRDRAPVSQFF. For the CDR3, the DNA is TGTGCCACCAGCAGAGATCGGGCGCCCGTGTCGCAGTTCTTC. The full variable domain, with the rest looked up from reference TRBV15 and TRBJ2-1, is DAMVIQNPRYQVTQFGKPVTLSCSQTLNHNVMYWYQQKSSQAPKLLFHYYDKDFNNEADTPDNFQSRRPNTSFCFLDIRSPGLGDTAMYLCATSRDRAPVSQFFGPGTRLTVL.